This TCR beta chain was profiled in a study of blood T cell repertoires in COVID-19. Those enrolled, adults aged about 18 to 89 years, came from 24 US areas. Participant-reported clinical history was the basis for cohort assignment. TCRdb's table, derived via immunoSEQ multiplex PCR, lists solely in-frame clones and lacks some. Here the sample spans approximately 150,000 clones, roughly nine tenths being singletons. The V gene's germline CDR1 is SGHDN and CDR2 FVKESK. The CDR3 consists of 14 residues. V was cut by 4 bases and J by 6 bases, with 15 bases left in between. Input material: PBMCs or T cells enriched from blood (not recorded which). The chain joins TRBV14 to TRBJ1-2, with TRBD1 as a possible D gene (5 bases). This TCR derives from a human donor with acute COVID-19. The donor label of this sample is uncertain. The DNA for the CDR3 is TGTGCCAGCAGCCGATTTGCAGGGTTGGATGGCTACACCTTC. Its protein product is CASSRFAGLDGYTF.